These 28 T cell receptor beta chains originate from one sample sequenced in a study of T cell responses to AZD1222 COVID-19 vaccine. Here immunoSEQ multiplex PCR was the method, and the copy in TCRdb shows in-frame clones only, minus some. Of roughly 96,000 clones in the sample, around 87% were seen once. The sequenced sample was peripheral blood, obtained on day 0 of AZD1222 vaccination. The receptor set was obtained from an adult in good health.

The chain joins TRBV4-1 to TRBJ1-4, with 7 bases lining up with TRBD1. Germline V gives CDR1 MGHRA, CDR2 YSYEKL. The junction had 5 bases not matched to a gene; V was cut back by 0 bases and J by 7 bases. The CDR3 length is 15 residues. The CDR3 sequence is CASSQDLRGGEKLFF. CDR3 DNA: TGCGCCAGCAGCCAAGATCTCAGGGGGGGTGAAAAACTGTTTTTT.

The rearrangement joins TRBV6-5 to TRBJ1-5; D uncertain. From germline, CDR1 is MNHEY and CDR2 SVGAGI. This CDR3 spans 14 amino acids. V lost 7 bases, J lost 4 bases, and 14 bases lay in between. As DNA, the CDR3 is TGTGCCAGCACTCCTGTTAGGTCTAATCAGCCCCAGCATTTT. Translating it yields CASTPVRSNQPQHF.

The CDR3, as DNA: TGTGCCAGCAGCCAAGAGGGCCAGCGGGAGTACACCGGGGAGCTGTTTTTT. The encoded protein is CASSQEGQREYTGELFF. The J gene is TRBJ2-2, the V gene TRBV4-2; 8 positions match TRBD2. This CDR3 has 17 amino acids. CDR1 and CDR2 (germline): LGHNA, YNFKEQ. V dropped 0 bases and J dropped 3; count of bases not matched to a gene: 6.

A single count supports this clone. The chain uses TRBV28 and TRBJ2-1, with 8 bases matching TRBD2. In germline, CDR1 is MDHEN, CDR2 SYDVKM. With 11 bases clipped from V and 7 bases from J, the junction kept 10 bases outside the gene matches. The CDR3 sequence is 13 residues long. Here the CDR3 reads CAGRAGGFNEQFF. The CDR3, as DNA: TGTGCCGGACGGGCGGGAGGCTTTAATGAGCAGTTCTTC.

The chain has TRBV6-5 and TRBJ2-2; TRBD1 is a possible D gene (5 bases). Trimming left V 5 bases short and J 0 bases short, with 10 bases between. The length of the CDR3 is 15 residues. Germline values: CDR1 MNHEY, CDR2 SVGAGI. DNA for the CDR3: TGTGCCAGCAGTCGAGGACAAACGAACACCGGGGAGCTGTTTTTT. Protein product: CASSRGQTNTGELFF.

The chain employs TRBV12-2 and TRBJ2-7; the table names TRBD2, a call not compared with the DNA. TRBV12-2 is reported as a pseudogene. This CDR3 region has 17 residues. In DNA form, the CDR3 reads TGTGCAAGTCGCCCGGCCGGGACTAGCGGGAGGGGGGGCGAGCAGTACTTC. It translates to CASRPAGTSGRGGEQYF.

The V gene is TRBV29-1, the J gene TRBJ1-1; 10 bases are shared with TRBD1. The CDR3 totals 15 residues. Per the germline V gene, CDR1 is SQVTM and CDR2 is ANQGSEA. Germline trimming cut 4 bases from V and 6 bases from J; bases unmatched to any gene: 11. DNA of the CDR3: TGCAGCGTTGCCCGGACAGGGGGGACGACCTCTGAAGCTTTCTTT. It codes for CSVARTGGTTSEAFF.

This chain connects TRBV6-2 or TRBV6-3 to TRBJ1-2; D is possibly TRBD1 (6 bases). This CDR3 has 14 amino acids. The germline CDR1 and CDR2 sequences are MNHEY and SVGEGT. V shed 2 bases and J shed 7 bases, with 14 bases lying between them. The CDR3 spells CASSYRGQQGGYTF. The CDR3 region has the DNA TGTGCCAGCAGTTACCGCGGACAGCAGGGTGGCTACACCTTC.

This clone was recorded a few times. The chain employs TRBV2 and TRBJ2-5; tentative D call: TRBD2 (5 bases). V was shortened by 7 bases and J by 2 bases, with 23 bases between the two germline ends. CDR3 size: 17 residues. CDR1 SNHLY and CDR2 FYNNEI come from the germline V gene. CDR3 sequence: CASTAVAPGTTQETQYF. As DNA, the CDR3 is TGTGCCAGCACCGCCGTAGCGCCGGGAACGACACAAGAGACCCAGTACTTC.

In its sample, this clone was seen once. The chain employs TRBV6-5 and TRBJ1-3; TRBD1 is a possible D gene (6 bases). CDR1 is MNHEY and CDR2 is SVGAGI in the germline V gene. The germline V and J ends were trimmed by 8 bases and 4 bases, with 18 bases remaining between them. This CDR3 contains 15 residues. The CDR3 spells CASQPSAGAGNTIYF. CDR3 nucleotide sequence: TGTGCCAGCCAACCCAGCGCGGGGGCCGGAAACACCATATATTTT.

The chain has TRBV28 and TRBJ1-1, with unresolved D. Deletions cut 3 bases from V and 1 base from J, with 9 bases between. Germline V gene lookup returns CDR1 MDHEN and CDR2 SYDVKM. The CDR3 has 14 amino acids. This CDR3 reads CASSLTPQNTEAFF. DNA of the CDR3: TGTGCCAGCAGTTTGACTCCCCAGAACACTGAAGCTTTCTTT. Full variable domain (remainder filled in from reference TRBV28 and TRBJ1-1): DVKVTQSSRYLVKRTGEKVFLECVQDMDHENMFWYRQDPGLGLRLIYFSYDVKMKEKGDIPEGYSVSREKKERFSLILESASTNQTSMYLCASSLTPQNTEAFFGQGTRLTVV.

This clone showed up just once. The chain uses TRBV7-2 and TRBJ2-5; 8 bases line up with TRBD2. CDR1 is SGHTA and CDR2 is FQGNSA in the germline V gene. J was trimmed by 1 base and V by 5 bases; bases with no gene match: 3. The CDR3 contains 14 residues. CDR3 sequence: CASSLGLAQETQYF. CDR3 nucleotide sequence: TGTGCCAGCAGCCTAGGACTAGCCCAAGAGACCCAGTACTTC.

The rearrangement links TRBV28 to TRBJ1-2, with a tentative D call TRBD1 (5 bases). This CDR3 is 18 amino acids long. Germline values: CDR1 MDHEN, CDR2 SYDVKM. Trimming removed 5 bases from V and 0 bases from J, with 22 bases in between. The CDR3 nucleotides are TGTGCCAGCAGTACTCTATGGGGCCTCGGAAGCTCTAACTATGGCTACACCTTC. Its protein product is CASSTLWGLGSSNYGYTF.

This sequence joins TRBV7-9 and TRBJ2-2, with D maybe TRBD2 (6 bases). Germline CDR1 is SEHNR and CDR2 is FQNEAQ (reference sequence). V was pared by 4 bases and J by 4 bases, with 16 bases between. This CDR3 has 16 residues. The CDR3 region is CASSSRGRSGTGELFF. The CDR3 nucleotides are TGTGCCAGCAGCTCCCGGGGGAGGTCGGGCACCGGGGAGCTGTTTTTT.

The V call is TRBV6-1, the J call TRBJ2-7; 8 bases are shared with TRBD1. In germline, CDR1 is MNHNS, CDR2 SASEGT. The ends lost 3 bases at V and 7 bases at J; junction bases unmatched: 8. This CDR3 contains 14 residues. The CDR3 is CASSEEDRADEQYF. In nucleotides, the CDR3 is TGTGCCAGCAGTGAGGAGGACAGGGCGGATGAGCAGTACTTC.

V is TRBV28 and J is TRBJ1-5; 7 positions match TRBD1. V dropped 6 bases and J dropped 6; count of bases not matched to a gene: 8. This CDR3 comprises 14 residues. Per the germline V gene, CDR1 is MDHEN and CDR2 is SYDVKM. The CDR3 DNA sequence: TGTGCCAGCAGCTCAGGGGGATGGGTTCAGCCCCAGCATTTT. It specifies CASSSGGWVQPQHF.

This clone was seen a single time. The chain uses TRBV15 and TRBJ2-5; D gene unclear. The V end was cut by 0 bases, the J end by 1 base, with 9 bases between. Germline V gene sequence: CDR1 LNHNV, CDR2 YYDKDF (reference sequence). The CDR3 extends over 15 amino acids. The CDR3 is CATSRDKGSQETQYF. CDR3 coding DNA: TGTGCCACCAGCAGAGACAAGGGCAGCCAAGAGACCCAGTACTTC.

This clone occurred a few times. The chain uses TRBV19 and TRBJ1-5, with 7 nucleotides matching TRBD1. V gave up 3 bases and J gave up 4 bases; unmatched junction bases: 3. CDR1 LNHDA and CDR2 SQIVND come from the germline V gene (reference sequence). The CDR3 is 14 amino acids. This CDR3 is CASSILQGNQPQHF. The CDR3 nucleotides are TGTGCCAGTAGTATCCTACAGGGGAATCAGCCCCAGCATTTT. The whole variable domain, filled in from reference TRBV19 and TRBJ1-5, reads DGGITQSPKYLFRKEGQNVTLSCEQNLNHDAMYWYRQDPGQGLRLIYYSQIVNDFQKGDIAEGYSVSREKKESFPLTVTSAQKNPTAFYLCASSILQGNQPQHFGDGTRLSIL.

This clone is a singleton in its sample. The chain is built from TRBV7-9 and TRBJ2-1; maybe TRBD2 (6 bases). CDR3 length: 15 amino acids. The germline V gene has CDR1 SEHNR and CDR2 FQNEAQ (reference sequence). Trimming cost V 5 bases and J 4 bases, with 15 bases left between them. As DNA, the CDR3 is TGTGCCAGCAGCAGTCGGGAGTTCGGTTACAATGAGCAGTTCTTC. The encoded protein is CASSSREFGYNEQFF.

This chain connects TRBV2 to TRBJ2-7; TRBD1 aligns across 9 bases. Trimming cost V 7 bases and J 3 bases; bases outside gene matches: 13. The CDR3 is made up of 16 amino acids. Germline CDR1 and CDR2: SNHLY and FYNNEI. The CDR3 loop is CASTSPVGTGIYEQYF. CDR3 in DNA: TGTGCCAGCACCAGCCCGGTCGGGACAGGGATCTACGAGCAGTACTTC. Using reference TRBV2 and TRBJ2-7 for the parts outside the CDR3, the full variable domain is EPEVTQTPSHQVTQMGQEVILRCVPISNHLYFYWYRQILGQKVEFLVSFYNNEISEKSEIFDDQFSVERPDGSNFTLKIRSTKLEDSAMYFCASTSPVGTGIYEQYFGPGTRLTVT.

The chain links TRBV7-2 to TRBJ2-7; 7 bases match TRBD2. Losses at the gene ends were 5 bases for V and 2 bases for J; bases not matched to a gene: 6. This CDR3 has 14 residues. Germline values: CDR1 SGHTA, CDR2 FQGNSA. The CDR3, as DNA: TGTGCCAGCAGCCGTACTAGCGTTACCTACGAGCAGTACTTC. Translating it yields CASSRTSVTYEQYF.

This chain links TRBV27 with TRBJ2-1; 9 bases match TRBD2. There are 14 residues in the CDR3. Germline CDR1 MNHEY, CDR2 SMNVEV (reference sequence). With V trimmed by 6 bases and J by 6 bases, 6 bases remained unmatched. The CDR3 DNA reads TGTGCCAGCAGCATAGCGGGAGTTTCCAATGAGCAGTTCTTC. As protein: CASSIAGVSNEQFF.

This clone showed up just once. The chain is built from TRBV29-1 and TRBJ2-1, with D unresolved. V lost 6 bases to trimming and J lost 6 bases, with 9 bases between them. The germline CDR1 and CDR2 sequences are SQVTM and ANQGSEA. The CDR3 is 11 residues long. The DNA of the CDR3 is TGCAGCGTCCGTTCCCTCAATGAGCAGTTCTTC. Translation: CSVRSLNEQFF.

The chain combines TRBV9 with TRBJ1-2, with TRBD1 identical over 11 bases. The ends lost 4 bases at V and 5 bases at J; junction bases unmatched: 4. Germline-derived CDR1 and CDR2 are SGDLS and YYNGEE. The CDR3 extends over 14 amino acids. The CDR3 loop reads CASSQGTGGYGYTF. CDR3 nucleotides: TGTGCCAGCAGCCAGGGGACAGGGGGGTATGGCTACACCTTC.

The chain carries TRBV6-2 or TRBV6-3 and TRBJ1-5, with a possible D match to TRBD1 (5 bases). The CDR3 is 15 amino acids. Germline V gene data show CDR1 as MNHEY and CDR2 as SVGEGT. Trimming stripped 4 bases from V and 0 bases from J, with 10 bases between. Here the CDR3 DNA reads TGTGCCAGCAGTTTCGCAGGGTCTAGCAATCAGCCCCAGCATTTT. This encodes CASSFAGSSNQPQHF.

J is TRBJ2-7 and V is TRBV19; 11 bases line up with TRBD2. The germline V gene has CDR1 LNHDA and CDR2 SQIVND (reference sequence). CDR3 length: 15 residues. Trimming at V came to 7 bases and at J to 2 bases, leaving 7 bases not matched to a gene. The CDR3 spells CASTDSGRDTYEQYF. In nucleotides, the CDR3 is TGTGCCAGTACCGATAGCGGGAGGGATACCTACGAGCAGTACTTC.

The chain recombines TRBV5-3 with TRBJ1-2; a possible D gene is TRBD1 (5 bases). TRBV5-3 is recorded as an ORF, its role being uncertain. The CDR3 has 12 residues. The V end was cut by 10 bases, the J end by 3 bases, with 13 bases between. The CDR3 region has the DNA TGTGCCGCTGTTCGGGGACACTATGGCTACACCTTC. This codes for CAAVRGHYGYTF.

This chain joins TRBV7-2 and TRBJ1-3, with TRBD1 matching 8 bases. This CDR3 is 15 amino acids long. CDR1 and CDR2 from the germline V gene are SGHTA and FQGNSA. After removal of 3 bases from V and 0 bases from J, the junction contained 1 base not matched to a gene. The CDR3 sequence is CASSFQGASGNTIYF. The CDR3 nucleotides read TGTGCCAGCAGCTTTCAGGGGGCCTCTGGAAACACCATATATTTT.